This T cell receptor (beta chain) emerged from a study of cytomegalovirus exposure and HLA in healthy donors. Findings and caveats of the study: A few CMV-associated chains were confirmed in vitro to be specific for CMV antigens.

Both 60 Vbeta primers and 13 Jbeta primers went into the PCR. Repertoires were generated with immunoSEQ multiplex PCR, while TCRdb's copy carries only in-frame clones and drops some. The repertoire has 120,000 to 150,000 clones, roughly 82% of them found once; the top ten carry about 3.4%. Comment on this clone: Its antigen is unidentified.

The source of this sequence is a man between 18 and 29 years old in good health and CMV-seropositive. The sample was PBMCs.

The CDR3 sequence: CASSVTGTGGYEQYF. The CDR3 DNA is TGCGCCAGCAGCGTAACCGGGACAGGGGGTTACGAGCAGTACTTC. The rearrangement links TRBV5-1 to TRBJ2-7; the match to TRBD1 covers 11 bases. Germline lookup yields CDR1 SGHRS and CDR2 YFSETQ. V lost 4 bases to trimming and J lost 4 bases; unmatched junction nucleotides: 7. The length of the CDR3 is 15 residues. The whole variable domain, remainder taken from reference TRBV5-1 and TRBJ2-7, is KAGVTQTPRYLIKTRGQQVTLSCSPISGHRSVSWYQQTPGQGLQFLFEYFSETQRNKGNFPGRFSGRQFSNSRSEMNVSTLELGDSALYLCASSVTGTGGYEQYFGPGTRLTVT.